A selection of T cell receptor beta chains follows, all from one sample in a study of blood T cell repertoires in COVID-19. Profiling relied on immunoSEQ multiplex PCR, and the TCRdb table lists in-frame clones only, not all of them. This table has 85,000 to 130,000 clones, about 86% appearing once. Specimen: PBMCs or T cells enriched from blood (not recorded which). These receptors all come from a woman in her forties or fifties who had recovered from COVID-19. The CDR3 runs from the conserved cysteine through the conserved F or W. D genes are given only for firm matches. Clone size, where shown, is once, few, many, or a class for clones that have expanded.

j_gene | d_gene | abundance | v_gene | CDR3nt | CDR3aa
TRBJ1-6 | NA | NA | TRBV7-8 | TGTGCCAGCAGCATGCGTAACTCACCCCTCCACTTT | CASSMRNSPLHF
TRBJ2-7 | TRBD2 | NA | TRBV28 | TGTGCCAGCAGTTCCCCCGCGGGGGAGAGGACCTACGAGCAGTACTTC | CASSSPAGERTYEQYF
TRBJ1-2 | NA | NA | TRBV27 | TGTGCCAGCAAGGGCGTTGGGGGCGGCTATGGCTACACCTTC | CASKGVGGGYGYTF
TRBJ1-1 | NA | few | TRBV11-2 | TGTGCCAGCAGCTTAAAGAGTCTGGGGGCGACTGAAGCTTTCTTT | CASSLKSLGATEAFF
TRBJ2-2 | TRBD2 | NA | TRBV4-1 | TGCGCCAGCAGTCCTTTGCAGGGAGGGACCGGGGAGCTGTTTTTT | CASSPLQGGTGELFF
TRBJ1-1 | TRBD1 | once | TRBV29-1 | TGCAGCGTTGAGGGTCAGGGGGCGCGGAACACTGAAGCTTTCTTT | CSVEGQGARNTEAFF
TRBJ2-2 | NA | NA | TRBV5-5 | TGTGCCAGCAGTGTGGACAGCCTCGCGACCGGGGAGCTGTTTTTT | CASSVDSLATGELFF
TRBJ1-2 | NA | NA | TRBV2 | TGTGCCAGCAGTGAAGCATCGTCGAACTATGGCTACACCTTC | CASSEASSNYGYTF
TRBJ1-5 | NA | NA | TRBV7-9 | TGTGCCAGCAGCCAGCTGGGAGGGCCCCAGCATTTT | CASSQLGGPQHF
TRBJ1-1 | NA | NA | TRBV19 | TGTGCCAGTAGTATAGTTAACAGGGTTCTGAGTCCGAACACTGAAGCTTTCTTT | CASSIVNRVLSPNTEAFF
TRBJ2-7 | TRBD2 | NA | TRBV5-1 | TGCGCCAGCAGCTTGGTTTCCGGGAGGCTAGCGGACGAGCAGTACTTC | CASSLVSGRLADEQYF
TRBJ2-2 | TRBD2 | once | TRBV7-6 | TGTGCCAGCAGCCTTAGCGGGGGGGCCCCCACCGGGGAGCTGTTTTTT | CASSLSGGAPTGELFF
TRBJ2-7 | NA | NA | TRBV3-1/TRBV3-2 | TGTGCCAGCAGCCAAGACAGAACCTACGAGCAGTACTTC | CASSQDRTYEQYF
TRBJ1-1 | NA | NA | TRBV27 | TGTGCCAGCAGTAACCCAGGTCTGAACACTGAAGCTTTCTTT | CASSNPGLNTEAFF
TRBJ1-4 | NA | few | TRBV29-1 | TGCAGCGTTGACGGGGTGGACGGGAAACTGTTTTTT | CSVDGVDGKLFF
TRBJ1-2 | NA | NA | TRBV25-1 | TGTGCCAGCAGTGAATCGTACGGTGGCTACACCTTC | CASSESYGGYTF
TRBJ1-1 | TRBD1 | NA | TRBV19 | TGTGCCAGTAGGCCGATAGACAGGGCAATGGGCACTGAAGCTTTCTTT | CASRPIDRAMGTEAFF
TRBJ2-7 | TRBD1 | NA | TRBV27 | TGTGCCAGCAGTTCCAGGGGGTGGAACTCCTACGAGCAGTACTTC | CASSSRGWNSYEQYF
TRBJ2-7 | NA | NA | TRBV6-6 | TGTGCCAGCAGTAAGGGACTCCTGACCTACGAGCAGTACTTC | CASSKGLLTYEQYF
TRBJ1-3 | NA | NA | TRBV6-1 | TGTGCCAGCAGTGATGGAGGGGCCCTTGGAAACACCATATATTTT | CASSDGGALGNTIYF
TRBJ1-6 | TRBD1 | NA | TRBV5-5 | TGTGCCAGCAGCTTGGATGGCAGGGGGAATTCACCCCTCCACTTT | CASSLDGRGNSPLHF
TRBJ2-7 | TRBD2 | NA | TRBV30 | TGTGCCTGGAGGGCAAATAGCGGGACCTCCTACGAGCAGTACTTC | CAWRANSGTSYEQYF
TRBJ1-4 | NA | NA | TRBV19 | TGTGCCAGTAGCGCTGTCCGGGACGGGGGTGAAAAACTGTTTTTT | CASSAVRDGGEKLFF
TRBJ2-1 | TRBD1 | few | TRBV5-1 | TGCGCCAGCAGCGGAAGGACAGGGGAAGGCAATGAGCAGTTCTTC | CASSGRTGEGNEQFF
TRBJ1-2 | TRBD1 | NA | TRBV5-6 | TGTGCCAGCAGCCCGTGGGACAGTCCTAACTATGGCTACACCTTC | CASSPWDSPNYGYTF
TRBJ2-2 | TRBD1 | medium-sized | TRBV6-5 | TGTGCCAGCAGTCCCGGGACAGGGTCCCCCGGGGAGCTGTTTTTT | CASSPGTGSPGELFF
TRBJ2-3 | TRBD2 | NA | TRBV19 | TGTGCCAGTAGAGAGTATAGCGGGGGGGCTTCCACGCAGTATTTT | CASREYSGGASTQYF
TRBJ1-2 | NA | NA | TRBV6-6 | TGTGCCAGCAGCCTCGGTGGAACAGCCAACTATGGCTACACCTTC | CASSLGGTANYGYTF
TRBJ1-1 | NA | few | TRBV23-1 | TGCGCCAGCAGTCGATCGCCCGACAGCGCCTGGGAGAACACTGAAGCTTTCTTT | CASSRSPDSAWENTEAFF
TRBJ1-5 | NA | NA | TRBV7-2 | TGTGCCAGCAGCTTAGGGGGTAGGGGTTTCCAGCCCCAGCATTTT | CASSLGGRGFQPQHF
TRBJ2-3 | TRBD2 | few | TRBV3-1/TRBV3-2 | TGTGCCAGCAGCCAAATCGGGGCCCTAGCGGAAAGAGGTACGCAGTATTTT | CASSQIGALAERGTQYF
TRBJ2-3 | NA | NA | TRBV18 | TGTGCCAGCTCTCCAACAGGGAACTGGGATACGCAGTATTTT | CASSPTGNWDTQYF
TRBJ2-1 | TRBD2 | NA | TRBV19 | TGTGCCAGTAGGACGGGAGGCAATGAGCAGTTCTTC | CASRTGGNEQFF
TRBJ2-1 | TRBD1 | NA | TRBV4-1 | TGCGCCAGCAGCCCTGGAGACAGGGGCTATGAGCAGTTCTTC | CASSPGDRGYEQFF
TRBJ2-2 | NA | NA | TRBV12-5 | TGTGCTAGTGGTTTGGTACGCGGGAACACCGGGGAGCTGTTTTTT | CASGLVRGNTGELFF
TRBJ1-4 | TRBD1 | NA | TRBV30 | TGTGCCTGGAATTCACCTGGACAGGGGAATGAAAAACTGTTTTTT | CAWNSPGQGNEKLFF
TRBJ2-1 | NA | NA | TRBV20-1 | TGCAGTGCTGACTTCGACAATGAGCAGTTCTTC | CSADFDNEQFF
TRBJ2-1 | NA | NA | TRBV11-3 | TGTGCCAGCAGCTTAGGCAGGGGCTGGGATGAGCAGTTCTTC | CASSLGRGWDEQFF
TRBJ1-2 | NA | NA | TRBV6-5 | TGTGCCGAAACGATCGATCCCCTTCTGGGCGGCTACACCTTC | CAETIDPLLGGYTF
TRBJ2-7 | NA | NA | TRBV6-5 | TGTGCCAGCTGCATCAGCCAGGGGCTCTACGAGCAGTACTTC | CASCISQGLYEQYF
TRBJ1-2 | NA | NA | TRBV27 | TGTGCCAGCAGTTTTGCGGGGGGTAGAAGCTATGGCTACACCTTC | CASSFAGGRSYGYTF
TRBJ2-2 | NA | NA | TRBV19 | TGTGCCAGTAGTACCCGACAGAAGAACACCGGGGAGCTGTTTTTT | CASSTRQKNTGELFF
TRBJ2-3 | NA | once | TRBV7-9 | TGTGCCAGCAGCTTAGAGACTAGACTCACAGATACGCAGTATTTT | CASSLETRLTDTQYF
TRBJ1-1 | NA | once | TRBV9 | TGTGCCAGCAGCGCAGGACCAACTAGAAACCCCACTGAAGCTTTCTTT | CASSAGPTRNPTEAFF
TRBJ1-5 | NA | few | TRBV30 | TGTGCCTGGAGTGTACAAGCATCGGGACTATCGCCCCAGCATTTT | CAWSVQASGLSPQHF
TRBJ2-7 | NA | NA | TRBV6-5 | TGTGCCAGCAGTTACTCCAGGGACTACGAGCAGTACTTC | CASSYSRDYEQYF
TRBJ2-3 | NA | few | TRBV5-4 | TGTGCCAGCAGCTTGGCCCCGACAGGTCCAACAGATACGCAGTATTTT | CASSLAPTGPTDTQYF
TRBJ1-6 | NA | NA | TRBV28 | TGTGCCAGCACCCTTGGGGGAGGACGGGGGAATTCACCCCTCCACTTT | CASTLGGGRGNSPLHF
TRBJ1-4 | NA | few | TRBV6-5 | TGTGCCAGCAGGCTCCACAAGGTCAGGGGTGAAAAACTGTTTTTT | CASRLHKVRGEKLFF
TRBJ2-5 | NA | NA | TRBV12-3/TRBV12-4 | TGTGCCACCGCTTGGGCGTTCCAAGAGACCCAGTACTTC | CATAWAFQETQYF
TRBJ2-1 | TRBD2 | NA | TRBV2 | TGTGCCAGCTCAGGGCGGGAGGGCCTTGAGCAGTTCTTC | CASSGREGLEQFF
TRBJ1-1 | NA | once | TRBV3-1/TRBV3-2 | TGTGCCAGCAGCCAAGACAGTGAGGGTAAAGCTTTCTTT | CASSQDSEGKAFF
TRBJ1-4 | NA | NA | TRBV3-1/TRBV3-2 | TGTGCCAGCAGCCCCCTCGGGGAAGAACTGTTTTTT | CASSPLGEELFF